A single sample gave rise to the 3 T cell receptor beta chains below, sequenced in a study of blood T cells in healthy people across ages. Through a sample-barcoded 5' primer and a J-beta primer mix, a second PCR was run for roughly 6 to 12 cycles. TCRdb fed the 5' RACE reads into MiXCR, producing one record per CDR3 protein. The repertoire holds just over 1 million distinct CDR3 sequences, with under 55% as singletons. The sample taken for sequencing was blood. The origin of the receptors is a woman aged 55-75 years in good health.

The chain links TRBV29-1 to TRBJ1-1; D not certain. Trimming pared 5 bases from V and 1 base from J, leaving 8 bases between. Per germline, CDR1 SQVTM and CDR2 ANQGSEA. This CDR3 has 12 amino acids. The CDR3 sequence is CSVTRSNTEAFF. The CDR3 nucleotides are TGCAGCGTTACAAGATCGAACACTGAAGCTTTCTTT.

This clonotype has a handful of counts. V is TRBV6-5 and J is TRBJ1-1; TRBD1 matches at 7 bases. The trim removed 6 bases at V and 1 base at J, leaving 2 bases unmatched. Germline V gene data show CDR1 as MNHEY and CDR2 as SVGAGI. The CDR3 length is 13 residues. The CDR3 DNA is TGTGCCAGCAGGAACAGGGGGAACACTGAAGCTTTCTTT. It yields the protein CASRNRGNTEAFF.

Many counts were recorded for this clonotype. The chain has TRBV5-1 and TRBJ2-7; TRBD2 is a possible D gene (5 bases). Germline-derived CDR1 and CDR2 are SGHRS and YFSETQ. V was trimmed by 1 base and J by 5 bases, leaving 13 bases between them. The CDR3 extends over 14 amino acids. The CDR3 spells CASSLQAELDEQYF. The CDR3 DNA reads as TGCGCCAGCAGCTTGCAAGCGGAGCTCGACGAGCAGTACTTC. The full variable domain, in which reference TRBV5-1 and TRBJ2-7 provide the parts outside the CDR3, is KAGVTQTPRYLIKTRGQQVTLSCSPISGHRSVSWYQQTPGQGLQFLFEYFSETQRNKGNFPGRFSGRQFSNSRSEMNVSTLELGDSALYLCASSLQAELDEQYFGPGTRLTVT.